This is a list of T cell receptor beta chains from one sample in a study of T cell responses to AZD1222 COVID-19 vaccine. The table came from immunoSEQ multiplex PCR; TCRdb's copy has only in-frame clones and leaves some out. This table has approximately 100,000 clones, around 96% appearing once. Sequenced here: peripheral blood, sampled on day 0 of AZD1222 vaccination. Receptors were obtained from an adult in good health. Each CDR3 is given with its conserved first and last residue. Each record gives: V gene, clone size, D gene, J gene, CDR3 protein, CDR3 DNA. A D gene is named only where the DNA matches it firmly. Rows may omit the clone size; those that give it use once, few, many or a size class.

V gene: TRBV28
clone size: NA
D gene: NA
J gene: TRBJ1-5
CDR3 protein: CASSLGTVGGQHF
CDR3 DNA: TGTGCCAGCAGTTTGGGGACCGTAGGGGGACAGCATTTT

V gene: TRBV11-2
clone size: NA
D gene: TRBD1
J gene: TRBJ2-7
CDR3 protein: CASRGTGTYEQYF
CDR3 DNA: TGTGCCAGCAGGGGGACAGGGACCTACGAGCAGTACTTC

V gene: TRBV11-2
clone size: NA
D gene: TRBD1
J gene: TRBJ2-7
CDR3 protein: CASSPNRDRVNEQYF
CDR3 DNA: TGTGCCAGCAGCCCTAACCGGGACAGGGTGAACGAGCAGTACTTC

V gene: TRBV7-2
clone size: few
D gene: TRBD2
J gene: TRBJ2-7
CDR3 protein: CASSGIAGVDEQYF
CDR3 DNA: TGTGCCAGCAGCGGAATAGCGGGGGTAGACGAGCAGTACTTC

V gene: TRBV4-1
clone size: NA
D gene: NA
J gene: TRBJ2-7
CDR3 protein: CASSQAGTKVGDEQYF
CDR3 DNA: TGCGCCAGCAGCCAAGCCGGGACAAAGGTCGGTGACGAGCAGTACTTC

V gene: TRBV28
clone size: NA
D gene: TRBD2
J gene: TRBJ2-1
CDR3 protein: CASSPHLRTSGIYNEQFF
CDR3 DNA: TGTGCCAGCAGTCCTCATTTACGGACTAGCGGGATCTACAATGAGCAGTTCTTC

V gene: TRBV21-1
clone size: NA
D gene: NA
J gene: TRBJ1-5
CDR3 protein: CASRVLATTAGRNSNQPQHF
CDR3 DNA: TGTGCCAGCAGGGTCCTGGCCACGACGGCGGGTCGGAATAGCAATCAGCCCCAGCATTTT

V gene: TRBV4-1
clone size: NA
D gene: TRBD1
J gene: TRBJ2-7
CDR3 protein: CASSLSTQGQGTVYEQYF
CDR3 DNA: TGCGCCAGCAGCCTCTCTACTCAAGGACAGGGGACGGTCTACGAGCAGTACTTC

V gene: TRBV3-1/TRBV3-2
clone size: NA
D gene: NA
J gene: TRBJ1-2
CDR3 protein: CASSQDSAGNYGYTF
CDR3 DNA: TGTGCCAGCAGCCAAGATTCCGCAGGGAACTATGGCTACACCTTC

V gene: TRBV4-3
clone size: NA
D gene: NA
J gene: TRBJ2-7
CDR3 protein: CASSQDPGDYYEQYF
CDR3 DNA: TGCGCCAGCAGCCAAGATCCCGGGGATTACTACGAGCAGTACTTC

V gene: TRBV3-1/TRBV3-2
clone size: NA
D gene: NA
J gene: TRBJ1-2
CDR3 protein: CASSHRQKSSYYGYTF
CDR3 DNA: TGTGCCAGCAGCCACCGCCAGAAGAGCAGTTACTATGGCTACACCTTC

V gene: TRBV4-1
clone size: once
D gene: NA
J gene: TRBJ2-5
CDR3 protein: CASSQVDSKETQYF
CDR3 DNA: TGCGCCAGCAGCCAAGTCGACAGCAAAGAGACCCAGTACTTC

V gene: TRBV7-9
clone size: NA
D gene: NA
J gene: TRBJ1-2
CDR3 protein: CASSFGGGDYGYTF
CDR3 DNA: TGTGCCAGCAGCTTTGGTGGTGGTGACTATGGCTACACCTTC

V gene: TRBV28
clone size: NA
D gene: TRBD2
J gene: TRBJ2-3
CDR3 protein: CASSANYLAGGTDTQYF
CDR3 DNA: TGTGCCAGCAGCGCCAATTATCTAGCGGGAGGCACAGATACGCAGTATTTT

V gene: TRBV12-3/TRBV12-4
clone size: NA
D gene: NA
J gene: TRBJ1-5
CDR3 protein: CASSLTRNQPQHF
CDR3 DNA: TGTGCCAGCAGCTTGACAAGGAATCAGCCCCAGCATTTT

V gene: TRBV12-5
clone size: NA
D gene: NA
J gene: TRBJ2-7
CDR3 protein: CASGLGGPWYEQYF
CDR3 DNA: TGTGCTAGTGGTTTGGGAGGCCCCTGGTACGAGCAGTACTTC

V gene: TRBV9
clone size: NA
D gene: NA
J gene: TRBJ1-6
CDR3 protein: CASSPDTLHNSPLHF
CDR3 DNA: TGTGCCAGCAGCCCGGACACCCTCCATAATTCACCCCTCCACTTT

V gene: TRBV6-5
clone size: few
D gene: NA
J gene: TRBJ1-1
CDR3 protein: CASSYKGRNTEAFF
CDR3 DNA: TGTGCCAGCAGTTACAAGGGTAGGAACACTGAAGCTTTCTTT

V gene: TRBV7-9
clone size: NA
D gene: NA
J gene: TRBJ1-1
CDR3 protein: CASSPPYMGGPEAFF
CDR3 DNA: TGTGCCAGCAGCCCCCCTTATATGGGAGGTCCCGAAGCTTTCTTT

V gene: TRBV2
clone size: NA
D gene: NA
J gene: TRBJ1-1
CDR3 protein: CASSRQNTEAFF
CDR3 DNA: TGTGCCAGCAGTAGACAGAACACTGAAGCTTTCTTT

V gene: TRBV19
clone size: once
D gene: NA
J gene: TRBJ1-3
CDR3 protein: CASSTLLIGLLGGNTIYF
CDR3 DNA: TGTGCCAGTAGCACCCTCCTCATCGGCTTACTCGGTGGAAACACCATATATTTT

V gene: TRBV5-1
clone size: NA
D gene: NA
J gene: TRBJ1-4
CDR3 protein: CASSLGEKLFF
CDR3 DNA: TGCGCCAGCAGCTTGGGAGAAAAACTGTTTTTT

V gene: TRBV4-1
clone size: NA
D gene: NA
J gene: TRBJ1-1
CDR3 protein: CASSPWGAGRNTEAFF
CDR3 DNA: TGCGCCAGCAGCCCTTGGGGAGCAGGGCGGAACACTGAAGCTTTCTTT

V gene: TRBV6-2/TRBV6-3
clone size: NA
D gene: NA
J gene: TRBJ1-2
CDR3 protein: CASSYDLTKRSYGYTF
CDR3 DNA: TGTGCCAGCAGTTACGACCTCACAAAACGCAGCTATGGCTACACCTTC

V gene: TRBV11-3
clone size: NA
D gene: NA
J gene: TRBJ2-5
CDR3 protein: CASSPYPDFGTQYF
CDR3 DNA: TGTGCCAGCAGCCCATACCCCGACTTTGGGACCCAGTACTTC

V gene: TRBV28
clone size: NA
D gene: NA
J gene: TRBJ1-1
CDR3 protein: CASSPMGGRDTEAFF
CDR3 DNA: TGTGCCAGCAGTCCAATGGGGGGCAGGGACACTGAAGCTTTCTTT

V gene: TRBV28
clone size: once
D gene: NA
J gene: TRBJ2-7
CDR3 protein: CASSLSGYEQYF
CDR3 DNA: TGTGCCAGCAGTTTAAGCGGGTACGAGCAGTACTTC

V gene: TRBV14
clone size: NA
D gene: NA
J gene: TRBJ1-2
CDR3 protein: CASSRALNYGYTF
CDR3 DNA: TGTGCCAGCAGCCGGGCCCTCAACTATGGCTACACCTTC

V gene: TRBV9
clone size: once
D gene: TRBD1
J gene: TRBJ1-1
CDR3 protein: CASSLPDRETEAFF
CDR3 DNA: TGTGCCAGCAGCTTACCTGACAGGGAAACTGAAGCTTTCTTT

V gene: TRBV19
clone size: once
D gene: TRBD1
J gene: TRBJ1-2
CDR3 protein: CASSTPGQTYGYTF
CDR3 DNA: TGTGCCAGTAGTACCCCGGGACAGACCTATGGCTACACCTTC